This T cell receptor beta chain stems from a study of identical twins. Turning to this clonotype: Its antigen is not identified.

V lost 8 bases and J 4 bases, leaving 14 bases between the germline ends. CDR1 is WNHNN, CDR2 SYGVQD, per germline (reference sequence). The CDR3 totals 14 residues. No donor was unhealthy or non-Caucasian. Overall study findings and caveats: Without tracking the same donors, conclusions rested on cross-sectional statistical analysis.

TCRdb re-derived calls from the 5' RACE reads in MiXCR, one entry per CDR3 protein. The data hold fewer than 900,000 distinct CDR3 sequences, with roughly 18% observed a single time. This same sample was also part of a study on T cells expressing NK-cell markers. According to that study: Sorting was restricted to alpha-beta TCR T cells by an anti-gamma-delta TCR antibody in several experiments.

Sequencing was performed on PBMCs. The TCR originated in a woman between 18 and 29 years old in good health. V is TRBV10-1 and J is TRBJ2-2, with D perhaps TRBD1 (6 bases). The CDR3 spells CASGPDSTTGELFF. CDR3 nucleotides: TGCGCCAGCGGCCCGGACAGTACCACCGGGGAGCTGTTTTTT.